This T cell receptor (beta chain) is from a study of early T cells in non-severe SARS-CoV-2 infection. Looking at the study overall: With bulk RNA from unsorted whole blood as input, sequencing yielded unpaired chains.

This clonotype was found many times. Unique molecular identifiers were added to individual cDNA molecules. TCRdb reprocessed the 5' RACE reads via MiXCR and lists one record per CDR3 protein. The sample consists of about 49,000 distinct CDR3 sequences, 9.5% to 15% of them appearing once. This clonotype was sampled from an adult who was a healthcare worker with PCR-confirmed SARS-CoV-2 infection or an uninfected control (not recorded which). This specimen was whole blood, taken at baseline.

CDR3 region: CATSDSGAGGTDTQYF. Written as DNA, the CDR3 is TGTGCCACCAGTGATTCCGGAGCGGGAGGAACAGATACGCAGTATTTT. The chain uses TRBV24-1 and TRBJ2-3; 9 nucleotides line up with TRBD2. This CDR3 is 16 amino acids long. Germline loops: CDR1 KGHDR, CDR2 SFDVKD. Trimming removed 2 bases from V and 3 bases from J; junction bases left unmatched: 5.